The rows below give T cell receptor beta chains drawn from one sample of a study of monozygotic twins with inflammatory bowel disease. Each CDR3 protein gets one entry in TCRdb, which reprocessed the 5' RACE reads and gives no DNA. Its table lists approximately 330,000 distinct CDR3 sequences. The sequenced sample was blood. These receptors all stem from a human donor with ulcerative colitis or Crohn's disease, or a healthy co-twin of an affected twin (not recorded which). Both conserved end residues are part of each CDR3.

V	J	CDR3
TRBV6-2/TRBV6-3	TRBJ2-1	CASIPSGGPNEQFF
TRBV12-3/TRBV12-4	TRBJ1-5	CASSFKQSNQPQHF
TRBV7-8	TRBJ2-1	CASSFSSLNEQFF
TRBV5-1	TRBJ2-7	CASSLMGDSYEQYF
TRBV7-3	TRBJ2-2	CASSSTGTGKTGELFF
TRBV20-1	TRBJ2-3	CSARRPADTQYF
TRBV20-1	TRBJ2-3	CSASGPAADTQYF
TRBV25-1	TRBJ1-5	CASSESSGNQPQHF
TRBV10-3	TRBJ1-4	CAISESQGVYEKLFF
TRBV10-3	TRBJ2-1	CAAGGQGSNEQFF
TRBV18	TRBJ1-4	CASSPGQGTSNEKLFF
TRBV12-3/TRBV12-4	TRBJ1-1	CASSPNLGREPEAFF
TRBV7-9	TRBJ2-5	CASSLMGGQETQYF
TRBV6-1	TRBJ1-5	CASRRTGMRDQPQHF
TRBV6-4	TRBJ2-7	CATNPTPLGHRTYEQYF
TRBV4-3	TRBJ1-2	CASSQEVGQGGYTF
TRBV7-2	TRBJ2-7	CASSLGRDRSAYEQYF
TRBV5-1	TRBJ2-2	CASSFDGRPQAGELFF
TRBV5-4	TRBJ2-2	CASSSKTTLKTGELFF
TRBV12-3/TRBV12-4	TRBJ1-1	CASSLSLHMNTEAFF
TRBV5-6	TRBJ1-2	CASSVGPGRDYGYTF
TRBV27	TRBJ1-1	CASQRQANINTEAFF
TRBV27	TRBJ1-5	CASSLRPTGVSNQPQHF
TRBV4-1	TRBJ1-2	CASSQDAGRQTGGYTF
TRBV27	TRBJ2-7	CASSIRLAGGIAYEQYF
TRBV14	TRBJ1-1	CASSHNLVRARNTEAFF
TRBV6-5	TRBJ2-2	CASRYSKEGANTGELFF
TRBV11-2	TRBJ2-7	CASSFVLAGGGHYEQYF
TRBV7-9	TRBJ2-1	CASSLRGSNYNEQFF
TRBV9	TRBJ1-2	CASSVDSGINYGYTF
TRBV20-1	TRBJ2-1	CSARGGRAYEEVEQFF
TRBV7-2	TRBJ2-3	CASSHAVRIVTQYF
TRBV5-1	TRBJ2-3	CASSLERDTTDTQYF
TRBV20-1	TRBJ1-5	CSARGGGGQTNQPQHF